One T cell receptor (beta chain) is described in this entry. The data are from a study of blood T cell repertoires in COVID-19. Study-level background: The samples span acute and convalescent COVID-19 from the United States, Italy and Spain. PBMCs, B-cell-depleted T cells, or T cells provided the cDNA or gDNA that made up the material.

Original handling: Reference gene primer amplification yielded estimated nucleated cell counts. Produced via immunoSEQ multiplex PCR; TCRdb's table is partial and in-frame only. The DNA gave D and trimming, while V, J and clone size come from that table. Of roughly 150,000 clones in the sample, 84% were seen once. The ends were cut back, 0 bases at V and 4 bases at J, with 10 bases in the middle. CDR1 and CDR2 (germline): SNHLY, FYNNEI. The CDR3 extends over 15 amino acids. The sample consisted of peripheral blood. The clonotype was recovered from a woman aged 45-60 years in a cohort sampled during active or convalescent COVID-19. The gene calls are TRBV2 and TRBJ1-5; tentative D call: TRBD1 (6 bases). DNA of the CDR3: TGTGCCAGCAGTGAAGCCGTCAGGGGTAATCAGCCCCAGCATTTT. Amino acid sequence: CASSEAVRGNQPQHF.